This T cell receptor beta chain was sequenced during a study of glioma-infiltrating T cells after dendritic cell vaccination (dated by TCRdb to about 2016). The study in broad terms: The cohort comprised about 15 glioblastoma patients from Phase I and II dendritic cell vaccination trials, 9 newly diagnosed and 6 with recurrent disease. In glioblastoma patients vaccinated with dendritic cells, deep sequencing of TCR beta CDR3 regions served to measure the amount of tumor-infiltrating lymphocytes and to compare repertoires between tumor and blood. The vaccine consisted of monocyte-derived dendritic cells cultured about 7 days with IL-4 and GM-CSF, then pulsed overnight with autologous tumor lysate. Autologous tumor lysate-pulsed dendritic cell vaccination was administered to the patients between the early 2000s and the early 2010s. Patients received three intradermal dendritic cell vaccine injections at biweekly intervals in the arm below the axilla. Survival after dendritic cell vaccination was correlated with TCR sequencing metrics, such as TIL content and the overlap between tumor and blood repertoires.

The immunoSEQ assay amplified TCRB CDR3 regions from about 2 micrograms of genomic DNA, or from all available DNA when less than that amount was available. The multiplex PCR employed 60 forward primers targeting TCR V beta segments and 13 reverse primers targeting J beta segments. To estimate the number of reads per starting template, synthetic control templates were added to each sample at limiting dilution. The Illumina HiSeq System generated sequencing reads of 87 bp. Processing in the source paper ran as follows. PCR and sequencing errors were removed by a nearest neighbor algorithm that merged closely related sequences. TCR overlap was defined as the percentage of unique tumor TCR beta sequences that were also present in the same patient's peripheral blood. TCRdb's version of the immuneACCESS table is confined to in-frame rearrangements and falls short of the full clone set. An unresolved V gene accounts for under half of the shortfall where checked; the remainder is of unknown origin. V, J and clone size derive from that table, while D and trimming were established from the DNA sequence. Counted in this sample were approximately 82,000 clones; 80% to 90% of them appeared once. Approximately 3% of the sample rests with the top ten.

Points on this clone: The target of this receptor is not known. Base qualities are not provided; no much larger clone lies one nucleotide away.

At the junction V is shortened by 2 bases and J by 1 base; bases outside the gene matches: 4. The germline V gene provides CDR1 SGHTA and CDR2 FQGNSA. Including the terminal cysteine and phenylalanine, the CDR3 comprises 16 residues. Only the CDR3 portion is preserved as DNA: 48 bases, with reading frame beginning at the first base. Patients were selected on the basis of adequate residual fresh-frozen tumor tissue and more than two years of available survival data. Although molecular status otherwise differed among the glioblastoma patients, no patient had an isocitrate dehydrogenase mutation. PBMC collection took place before vaccination, two weeks after the third vaccination, and at tumor progression if progression occurred. The Qiagen DNeasy Blood extraction Kit was used to extract genomic DNA. What the authors observed across the whole study: The cohort was small and heterogeneous, with few patients having full blood and tumor sets and even fewer initial-recurrent tumor pairs. Longer time to progression and overall survival after dendritic cell vaccination were predicted by higher estimated pretreatment TIL content. The TCR overlap response model with three groups was called speculative and said to need prospective validation. No direct relationship between TCR clonality and survival was found, suggesting a diverse polyclonal response may matter.

This material consisted of blood, taken before dendritic cell vaccination. The sequence derives from a human donor with glioblastoma. This receptor chain uses TRBV7-2 and TRBJ2-5; TRBD2 matches 10 bases in the middle. The CDR3 sequence is CASSLYLAGAQETQYF. The nucleotide sequence is TGTGCCAGCAGCTTATACCTAGCGGGAGCCCAAGAGACCCAGTACTTC.